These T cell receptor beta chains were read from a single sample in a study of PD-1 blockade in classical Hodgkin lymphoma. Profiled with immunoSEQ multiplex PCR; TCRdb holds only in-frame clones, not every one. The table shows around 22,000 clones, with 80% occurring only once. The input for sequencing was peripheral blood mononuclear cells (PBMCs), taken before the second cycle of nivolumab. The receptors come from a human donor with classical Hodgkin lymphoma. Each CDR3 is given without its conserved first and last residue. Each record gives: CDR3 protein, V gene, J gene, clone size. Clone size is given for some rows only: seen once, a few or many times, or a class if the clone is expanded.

CDR3 protein: AWGLDRVGLEQY
V gene: TRBV30
J gene: TRBJ2-7
clone size: .

CDR3 protein: ASNQGFLSYT
V gene: TRBV28
J gene: TRBJ1-2
clone size: .

CDR3 protein: ASSADPQTGELF
V gene: TRBV9
J gene: TRBJ2-2
clone size: .

CDR3 protein: ASSRGLAGNNEQF
V gene: TRBV5-5
J gene: TRBJ2-1
clone size: .

CDR3 protein: ASSLGGGRSYTQY
V gene: TRBV28
J gene: TRBJ2-3
clone size: once

CDR3 protein: ASSQPRGGYSPLH
V gene: TRBV14
J gene: TRBJ1-6
clone size: .

CDR3 protein: ASSQLGTREMNTEAF
V gene: TRBV4-1
J gene: TRBJ1-1
clone size: few

CDR3 protein: ASYPQKSTEAF
V gene: TRBV27
J gene: TRBJ1-1
clone size: .

CDR3 protein: ASSLGGHPTNEKLF
V gene: TRBV7-9
J gene: TRBJ1-4
clone size: .

CDR3 protein: ASSPTPSYGYT
V gene: TRBV7-2
J gene: TRBJ1-2
clone size: .

CDR3 protein: ASSRRAGDRQETQY
V gene: TRBV7-2
J gene: TRBJ2-5
clone size: .

CDR3 protein: ASSIGWLVGDEQF
V gene: TRBV19
J gene: TRBJ2-1
clone size: .

CDR3 protein: ASSGTGWGNTEAF
V gene: TRBV5-1
J gene: TRBJ1-1
clone size: few

CDR3 protein: AISEGLAGHNEQF
V gene: TRBV10-3
J gene: TRBJ2-1
clone size: .

CDR3 protein: ASSREAAFTDTQY
V gene: TRBV4-3
J gene: TRBJ2-3
clone size: once

CDR3 protein: ASSPPGSPLH
V gene: TRBV6-5
J gene: TRBJ1-6
clone size: .

CDR3 protein: ASSPGGYYGYT
V gene: TRBV5-4
J gene: TRBJ1-2
clone size: .